This T cell receptor (beta chain) was sequenced in a study of shared clonotypes between healthy human individuals. A few counts support this clone. Its antigen is still unknown. CDR3 length: 13 residues. Trimming took 0 bases from V and 4 from J, leaving 6 bases between them. The germline gives CDR1 LNHNV, CDR2 YYDKDF (reference sequence). Findings and limits, study-wide: Naive subsets tended to show greater estimated richness than memory subsets. For naive CD4 cells, roughly 4.6% of clonotypes were shared across a handful of donors.

Data came from immunoSEQ multiplex PCR; TCRdb stores just in-frame clones and leaves some out. The data contain some 200,000 clones, about 66% of them singletons. The TCR sequence derives from a man between 25 and 39 years old in good health. Input material: memory CD4+ T cells sorted from blood. The subset was: CD45RA-negative fraction. The V gene is TRBV15, the J gene TRBJ1-1; D possibly corresponds to TRBD1 (5 bases). This chain's CDR3 is CATSRDGGTEAFF. CDR3 DNA sequence: TGTGCCACCAGCAGAGACGGGGGCACTGAAGCTTTCTTT.